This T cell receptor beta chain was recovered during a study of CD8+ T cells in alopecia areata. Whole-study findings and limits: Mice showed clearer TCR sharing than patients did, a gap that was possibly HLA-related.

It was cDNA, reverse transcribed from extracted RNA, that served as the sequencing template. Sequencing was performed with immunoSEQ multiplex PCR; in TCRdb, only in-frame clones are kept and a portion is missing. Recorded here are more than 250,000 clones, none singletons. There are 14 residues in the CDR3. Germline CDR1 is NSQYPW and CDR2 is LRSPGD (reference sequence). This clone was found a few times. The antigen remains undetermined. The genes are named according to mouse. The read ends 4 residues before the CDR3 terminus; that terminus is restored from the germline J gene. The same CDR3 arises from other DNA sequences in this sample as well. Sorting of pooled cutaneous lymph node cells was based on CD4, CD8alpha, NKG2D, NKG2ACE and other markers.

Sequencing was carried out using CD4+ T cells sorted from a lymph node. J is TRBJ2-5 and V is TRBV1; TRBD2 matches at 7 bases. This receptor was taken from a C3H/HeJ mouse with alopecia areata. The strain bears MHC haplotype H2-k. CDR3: CTCSAGTGKDTQYF. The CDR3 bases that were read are TGCACCTGCAGTGCAGGGACTGGAAAAGAC.